The T cell receptor beta chain described here comes from a study of blood T cells in healthy people across ages (dated by TCRdb to the mid-2010s). Study-level background: In model experiments, template switching captured about one uniquely barcoded TCR beta cDNA molecule for every two T cells. Two additional independent replicas of 1 million unique cDNA reads from the same blood draw were analyzed for two donors (one aged 18 to 30 and one aged 80 or older). The study measured age-related changes in TCR beta repertoire diversity using deep sequencing normalized with unique cDNA molecular identifiers. To avoid experimental bias, donors of different ages were spread randomly across the sequencing lanes. The donors were split into four age groups: young (average around 15 years), middle-aged (about 40), aged (more than 60) and long-lived (82).

The approximately 40 donors, aged 6 to 90 years, were systemically healthy Caucasian individuals from Russia. Around 10 milliliters of peripheral blood were collected from each donor into EDTA-treated Vacutainer tubes. PBMCs were isolated by Ficoll-Paque density-gradient centrifugation, with at least 6 million obtained per sample. Total RNA was extracted from PBMCs with Trizol reagent, with at least 6 micrograms obtained per sample. For every donor, flow cytometry on a PBMC aliquot measured the percentage of naive CD45RAhigh/CD27high T cells. Results and caveats for the whole study, not just this receptor: Compared with the aged group, the long-lived group had more naive CD4+ T cells, fewer expanded clones and increased TCR diversity, a pattern suggesting age selection. Total diversity estimates from one million sequenced T cells were considered lower bounds and underestimates. Donor CMV infection status was unknown, potentially confounding age-related changes in expanded clonotypes. As age increased, observed TCR beta diversity per million T cells dropped in a roughly linear way, and a significant reduction was already evident by age 40. A strong correlation was found between observed TCR beta diversity and the percentage of naive T cells measured by flow cytometry. Bulk unsorted PBMC profiling prevented conclusive comparison of naive and antigen-experienced compartments.

Library preparation was by 5' RACE. The second PCR ran for roughly 7 to 12 cycles and used a J-beta primer mix along with a sample-barcoded 5' primer. A template-switch 5' adaptor carrying 12 random nucleotides introduced a unique molecular identifier onto each TCR beta cDNA molecule. Each sample yielded at least 2.5 million CDR3-containing paired-end reads. First-strand cDNA synthesis was performed from all RNA using the Mint cDNA synthesis kit, with priming by a TRBC-specific oligonucleotide. After uracil-DNA glycosylase treatment, a first 18-cycle PCR used universal primers M1SS and BC2_uni_R on all cDNA. The study's processing was this. Normalization of each sample was performed by random selection of 1 million high-quality reads, each carrying a distinct molecular identifier. Instead of being binned into consensus sequences, reads with shared molecular identifiers were discarded. MiTCR, run with a Q25 quality threshold and the strictest error-elimination algorithm, handled CDR3 identification, clonotype clustering and error correction. A nonparametric unseen species model using Euler transformation provided a lower-bound estimate of total TCR beta diversity. TCRdb handled the public reads itself, with Q25 trimming in fastp and clone calling in MiXCR, and kept productive beta chains. Merged by CDR3 protein, the rows form single entries marked with the most common genes and DNA. The V and J calls were determined by TCRdb, not by the authors. Here the sample has approximately 2,000,000 distinct CDR3 sequences; approximately 39% occur a single time. The ten biggest clones cover about 21% of the sample.

This clonotype came up a few times. No antigen is known for it. Base qualities are not at hand, and no much larger clone is one base apart. V gives up 0 bases and J gives up 8 bases, and the segment between their germline ends measures 16 bases. From a lookup of the germline V gene (reference sequence), CDR1 and CDR2 are LGHDT and YNNKEL. The cysteine opens and the phenylalanine closes a CDR3 of 16 amino acids. Here the CDR3 DNA is all that survives: 48 bases in frame from base 1. Sequencing used blood. The receptor's source is a human donor in good health. The chain couples TRBV3-1 to TRBJ1-4, with the D gene not confidently named. At the DNA level, the sequence is TGTGCCAGCAGCCAAGATGTGGCGCCAACGGGGGAAAAACTGTTTTTT. Translation gives CASSQDVAPTGEKLFF.